One sample yielded the 29 T cell receptor beta chains listed below, sequenced in a study of shared clonotypes between healthy human individuals. Produced via immunoSEQ multiplex PCR; TCRdb's table is partial and in-frame only. The sample lists hundreds of thousands of clones; 60% to 75% were seen once. The sequencing input was memory CD4+ T cells sorted from blood. Subset described: CD45RA-negative fraction. These receptors came from a woman between 25 and 40 years old in good health.

This rearrangement joins TRBV19 to TRBJ1-3, with D maybe TRBD1 (6 bases). Between the trimmed V and J ends, which lost 5 bases and 0 bases, there was a span of 14 bases. Germline CDR1 LNHDA, CDR2 SQIVND (reference sequence). The CDR3 covers 16 residues. CDR3: CASSVSGTLSGNTIYF. The DNA for the CDR3 is TGTGCCAGTAGTGTGTCCGGGACACTCTCTGGAAACACCATATATTTT.

The J gene is TRBJ2-3, the V gene TRBV5-1, with TRBD2 identical over 11 bases. With 3 bases clipped from V and 0 bases from J, the junction kept 18 bases outside the gene matches. This CDR3 region has 21 residues. CDR1 is SGHRS and CDR2 is YFSETQ in the germline V gene. CDR3: CASSYSPRLAGILTSTDTQYF. CDR3 nucleotide sequence: TGCGCCAGCAGCTACAGCCCCCGACTAGCGGGAATCCTAACTAGCACAGATACGCAGTATTTT. Full variable domain (rest looked up from reference TRBV5-1 and TRBJ2-3): KAGVTQTPRYLIKTRGQQVTLSCSPISGHRSVSWYQQTPGQGLQFLFEYFSETQRNKGNFPGRFSGRQFSNSRSEMNVSTLELGDSALYLCASSYSPRLAGILTSTDTQYFGPGTRLTVL.

J is TRBJ2-1 and V is TRBV29-1, with 9 bases aligning to TRBD2. The V segment lost 7 bases and the J segment 7 bases; nucleotides outside the gene matches: 11. This CDR3 comprises 14 residues. The germline gives CDR1 SQVTM, CDR2 ANQGSEA. The CDR3 DNA is TGCAGCGCCGATTTAGCGGGAGTTCGGAATGAGCAGTTCTTC. Protein sequence: CSADLAGVRNEQFF.

J is TRBJ2-5 and V is TRBV2, with a weak D call TRBD2 (5 bases). With 8 bases removed from V and 4 bases from J, the gap between germline ends came to 14 bases. The CDR3 runs to 13 residues. CDR1 is SNHLY, CDR2 FYNNEI, per germline. DNA of the CDR3: TGTGCCAGCCTCGGAGGAGGTAGAGAGACCCAGTACTTC. Amino acid sequence: CASLGGGRETQYF. Supplemented by reference TRBV2 and TRBJ2-5, the full variable domain reads EPEVTQTPSHQVTQMGQEVILRCVPISNHLYFYWYRQILGQKVEFLVSFYNNEISEKSEIFDDQFSVERPDGSNFTLKIRSTKLEDSAMYFCASLGGGRETQYFGPGTRLLVL.

This rearrangement joins TRBV2 to TRBJ1-1; D remains ambiguous. Germline CDR1 SNHLY, CDR2 FYNNEI. The CDR3 loop spans 14 amino acids. The V and J ends lost 4 bases and 4 bases respectively, with 13 bases between them. The CDR3 nucleotides read TGTGCCAGCAGTGGAAAGGGAGGAAGCACTGAAGCTTTCTTT. Residues: CASSGKGGSTEAFF.

V usage is TRBV10-1 and J usage is TRBJ1-5; no definite D call. The germline V and J ends were trimmed by 4 bases and 0 bases, with 10 bases remaining between them. There are 15 residues in the CDR3. Germline values: CDR1 WNHNN, CDR2 SYGVQD (reference sequence). This CDR3 reads CASSAGDGSNQPQHF. Written as DNA, the CDR3 is TGCGCCAGCAGTGCCGGCGATGGTAGCAATCAGCCCCAGCATTTT.

J is TRBJ2-4 and V is TRBV6-5, with D perhaps matching TRBD2 (5 bases). The V end was cut by 5 bases, the J end by 3 bases, with 11 bases between. The germline CDR1 and CDR2 sequences are MNHEY and SVGAGI. The CDR3 is 14 residues long. CDR3 region: CASSRDHIKNIQYF. DNA of the CDR3: TGTGCCAGCAGTCGGGATCACATCAAAAACATTCAGTACTTC.

The sample holds many counts of this clone. Other DNA sequences within the sample encode an identical CDR3. The gene calls are TRBV4-2 and TRBJ1-1; D gene uncertain. Germline lookup yields CDR1 LGHNA and CDR2 YNFKEQ. V was trimmed by 0 bases and J by 6 bases, leaving 8 bases between them. The CDR3 contains 13 residues. The CDR3 region is CASSQERGPEAFF. The CDR3 region has the DNA TGTGCCAGCAGCCAAGAAAGAGGGCCTGAAGCTTTCTTT.

This clone occurred a few times. This chain uses TRBV19 with TRBJ2-1, with D maybe TRBD2 (6 bases). The CDR3 is 13 amino acids. From germline, CDR1 is LNHDA and CDR2 SQIVND (reference sequence). V lost 6 bases and J lost 13, with 19 bases in between. The DNA for the CDR3 is TGTGCCAGTAGCCTTCCCTCGGGAGACCCCCAGTTCTTC. Its protein is CASSLPSGDPQFF.

The chain links TRBV18 to TRBJ1-2; D unresolved. The germline V gene encodes CDR1 KGHSH and CDR2 LQKENI. This CDR3 region has 13 residues. V was clipped by 3 bases and J by 6 bases, with 11 bases between them. The DNA of the CDR3 is TGTGCCAGCTCACCTATCACTCGTGATGGCTACACCTTC. This sequence encodes CASSPITRDGYTF.

Only a few counts were recorded for this clone. The genes are TRBV19 and TRBJ2-2; D gene uncertain. CDR3 length: 14 residues. V was clipped by 9 bases and J by 4 bases, with 15 bases between them. Per the germline V gene, CDR1 is LNHDA and CDR2 is SQIVND (reference sequence). The CDR3 loop is CARSTTRSTGELFF. The CDR3 nucleotides are TGTGCCAGGTCTACGACCCGGAGCACCGGGGAGCTGTTTTTT.

The chain links TRBV7-2 to TRBJ2-3; no definite D call. Trimming removed 1 base at V and 5 bases at J, with 7 bases between. Germline CDR1 is SGHTA and CDR2 is FQGNSA. The CDR3 is made up of 13 amino acids. CDR3: CASSLDWGDTQYF. The CDR3 DNA reads as TGTGCCAGCAGCTTAGATTGGGGAGATACGCAGTATTTT.

This clone was detected only a few times. The chain has TRBV19 and TRBJ2-7, with TRBD1 as a possible D gene (5 bases). The germline V gene has CDR1 LNHDA and CDR2 SQIVND (reference sequence). This CDR3 is 14 amino acids long. V was pared by 5 bases and J by 0 bases, with 11 bases between. The CDR3 loop reads CASSLGLNSYEQYF. Here the CDR3 DNA reads TGTGCCAGTAGTTTGGGGCTAAACTCCTACGAGCAGTACTTC.

This chain joins TRBV10-3 and TRBJ2-7; the D gene is possibly TRBD1 (5 bases). Looked up from germline, CDR1 is ENHRY and CDR2 is SYGVKD. The CDR3 has 16 residues. V was trimmed by 2 bases and J by 2 bases, leaving 16 bases between them. This CDR3 reads CAISEVDSPYPYEQYF. CDR3 coding DNA: TGTGCCATCAGTGAGGTTGACAGCCCCTATCCCTACGAGCAGTACTTC.

The sample holds a few counts of this clone. V usage is TRBV6-6 and J usage is TRBJ2-5; 10 nucleotides agree with TRBD2. V was clipped by 0 bases and J by 5 bases; unmatched bases: 6. This CDR3 comprises 16 residues. Per germline, CDR1 MNHNY and CDR2 SVGAGI (reference sequence). The DNA for the CDR3 is TGTGCCAGCAGTTACTCGCCGGTAGCGGGAGGTGAGACCCAGTACTTC. This encodes CASSYSPVAGGETQYF.

About this clone: Additional DNA sequences in this sample encode the identical CDR3. This rearrangement joins TRBV2 to TRBJ1-2; D call uncertain. The CDR3 sequence is 12 residues long. V was shortened by 4 bases and J by 0 bases, with 3 bases between the two germline ends. Germline V gene data show CDR1 as SNHLY and CDR2 as FYNNEI. CDR3 nucleotide sequence: TGTGCCAGCAGTGGGGCTAACTATGGCTACACCTTC. This encodes CASSGANYGYTF.

This clone was seen a few times. The chain links TRBV5-4 to TRBJ2-3; D gene unclear. This CDR3 spans 13 amino acids. The germline CDR1 and CDR2 sequences are SGHNT and YYREEE (reference sequence). V gave up 5 bases and J gave up 1 base, with 8 bases separating them. The CDR3 sequence: CASSRPGTDTQYF. CDR3 nucleotides: TGTGCCAGCAGTCGACCGGGCACAGATACGCAGTATTTT.

On this clone: Other DNA sequences in this specimen translate into the identical CDR3. This chain joins TRBV7-2 and TRBJ2-3; D gene ambiguous. This CDR3 comprises 12 residues. Deletions cut 6 bases from V and 6 bases from J, with 10 bases between. Germline CDR1 SGHTA, CDR2 FQGNSA. The CDR3 region has the DNA TGTGCCAGCAGTCGCACCCGGGATACGCAGTATTTT. It specifies CASSRTRDTQYF.

The genes are TRBV28 and TRBJ2-4; 9 nucleotides match TRBD1. V lost 6 bases and J lost 1; bases outside the gene matches: 4. CDR3 size: 15 residues. The germline V gene has CDR1 MDHEN and CDR2 SYDVKM. Here the CDR3 DNA reads TGTGCCAGCAGGGGGACAGGGCAGGCCAAAAACATTCAGTACTTC. Protein sequence: CASRGTGQAKNIQYF.

The CDR3 here is CASSLATRMIGTGPGEAFF. The CDR3 bases are TGTGCCAGCAGCTTAGCAACAAGAATGATCGGGACAGGCCCAGGAGAAGCTTTCTTT. The rearrangement uses TRBV11-2 and TRBJ1-1; 8 positions match TRBD1. The CDR3 length is 19 residues. From germline, CDR1 is SGHAT and CDR2 FQNNGV. The V gene end was trimmed by 1 base and the J gene end by 8 bases; junction bases not matched to a gene: 21.

The chain is built from TRBV19 and TRBJ2-1; 8 bases are a match to TRBD1. Germline V gives CDR1 LNHDA, CDR2 SQIVND (reference sequence). The trim removed 3 bases at V and 5 bases at J, leaving 6 bases unmatched. This CDR3 has 15 amino acids. CDR3 amino acids: CASSMRQGADNEQFF. CDR3 nucleotides: TGTGCCAGTAGTATGAGGCAGGGGGCGGACAATGAGCAGTTCTTC.

J is TRBJ2-7 and V is TRBV4-1, with 9 bases aligning to TRBD2. J was trimmed by 3 bases and V by 4 bases; bases with no gene match: 13. Germline V gives CDR1 MGHRA, CDR2 YSYEKL. This CDR3 comprises 17 residues. CDR3 sequence: CASSPQSGSGRYYEQYF. The CDR3 DNA sequence: TGCGCCAGCAGCCCGCAAAGCGGAAGCGGGAGGTACTACGAGCAGTACTTC.

The V and J genes are TRBV5-1 and TRBJ2-7; 9 nucleotides align to TRBD1. The CDR3 spans 14 residues. The germline V gene encodes CDR1 SGHRS and CDR2 YFSETQ. Trimming at V came to 6 bases and at J to 1 base, leaving 5 bases not matched to a gene. The CDR3 reads CASNTGGASYEQYF. CDR3 DNA: TGCGCCAGCAACACAGGGGGCGCTTCCTACGAGCAGTACTTC.

The chain carries TRBV6-6 and TRBJ2-1; TRBD1 agrees at 11 bases. The CDR3 loop spans 15 amino acids. V gave up 7 bases and J gave up 6 bases; unmatched junction bases: 8. Germline CDR1 MNHNY, CDR2 SVGAGI (reference sequence). This chain's CDR3 is CASNIGTGGANEQFF. CDR3 sequence (DNA): TGTGCCAGCAATATAGGGACAGGGGGTGCCAATGAGCAGTTCTTC.

The rearrangement links TRBV10-2 to TRBJ2-2; 8 bases are a match to TRBD1. Germline V gene lookup returns CDR1 WSHSY and CDR2 SAAADI. The CDR3 extends over 14 amino acids. The trim removed 6 bases at V and 5 bases at J, leaving 5 bases unmatched. The CDR3 reads CASSQGAGTGELFF. In nucleotides, the CDR3 is TGCGCCAGCAGCCAGGGGGCAGGTACCGGGGAGCTGTTTTTT.

Concerning this clone itself: Within the sample, other DNA sequences also encode this same CDR3. This chain joins TRBV30 and TRBJ2-3; 7 bases line up with TRBD2. This CDR3 has 13 residues. J lost 3 bases, V lost 3 bases, and 3 bases had no gene match. Germline CDR1 reads GTSNPN; CDR2 reads SVGIG (reference sequence). The CDR3 region has the DNA TGTGCCTGGAGGGTTAGCGGGACAGATACGCAGTATTTT. Amino acids: CAWRVSGTDTQYF.

The rearrangement uses TRBV19 and TRBJ2-5; maybe TRBD2 (6 bases). This CDR3 has 15 amino acids. V was trimmed by 0 bases and J by 13 bases, leaving 21 bases between them. Looked up from germline, CDR1 is LNHDA and CDR2 is SQIVND (reference sequence). CDR3 nucleotide sequence: TGTGCCAGTAGTATAGATGGGAGGATCTCGATGGTCAGGTACTTC. It encodes CASSIDGRISMVRYF.

The gene calls are TRBV2 and TRBJ2-3; possible D gene TRBD1, 6 bases. This CDR3 is 16 amino acids long. Trimming shortened V by 0 bases and J by 5 bases, and 15 bases separated the two germline ends. The V gene's germline CDR1 is SNHLY and CDR2 FYNNEI. CDR3 region: CASSEAIQGLEDTQYF. In DNA form, the CDR3 reads TGTGCCAGCAGTGAAGCCATACAGGGTTTGGAAGATACGCAGTATTTT.

The rearrangement uses TRBV5-6 and TRBJ2-5, with 7 bases matching TRBD1. The V gene's germline CDR1 is SGHDT and CDR2 YYEEEE. V shed 0 bases, J shed 5 bases, and the junction held 7 bases outside the gene matches. The CDR3 sequence is 15 residues long. CDR3 amino acids: CASSLGGGGWETQYF. The DNA of the CDR3 is TGTGCCAGCAGCTTGGGAGGGGGCGGATGGGAGACCCAGTACTTC.